The TCR beta chain under discussion was sequenced for a study of blood T cell repertoires in COVID-19. The wider study: Sites in the United States, Italy and Spain provided acute and convalescent COVID-19 samples.

The CDR3 loop spans 14 amino acids. Per germline, CDR1 MNHEY and CDR2 SVGAGI. The V gene end was trimmed by 7 bases and the J gene end by 0 bases; junction bases not matched to a gene: 4. This table comes from immunoSEQ multiplex PCR, and its TCRdb copy is limited to in-frame clones, with some not included. The repertoire holds 200,000 to 250,000 clones, with 65% to 90% as singletons. The receptor's source is a woman aged 65 to 85 with COVID-19, enrolled during active disease. The gene calls are TRBV6-5 and TRBJ2-3; TRBD2 matches 7 bases. The source material was peripheral blood. CDR3 amino acids: CASILAESTDTQYF. Written as DNA, the CDR3 is TGTGCCAGCATCCTAGCGGAGAGCACAGATACGCAGTATTTT.